The 16 T cell receptor beta chains reported below all come from one sample, sequenced in a study of T-cell memory formation after mild COVID-19. MiXCR, applied by TCRdb to the 5' RACE reads, yields one record per CDR3 protein. The sample carries fewer than 300,000 distinct CDR3 sequences, 15% to 20% recorded once. Input material: PBMCs or a T cell subset sorted from them (not recorded which). These receptors came from a man aged 18 to 30 who had mild COVID-19 (a few samples of this study predate the infection). Cell type and time point are not known.

This chain links TRBV4-1 with TRBJ1-3, with 7 bases identical to TRBD1. V lost 3 bases to trimming and J lost 0 bases; unmatched junction nucleotides: 2. Germline assignment: CDR1 MGHRA and CDR2 YSYEKL. CDR3 length: 15 residues. CDR3 nucleotides: TGCGCCAGCAGCCAGGACAGGTACTCTGGAAACACCATATATTTT. The encoded protein is CASSQDRYSGNTIYF.

V and J are TRBV27 and TRBJ2-7, with 7 bases matching TRBD1. CDR1 and CDR2 from the germline V gene are MNHEY and SMNVEV (reference sequence). This CDR3 is built from 13 residues. The junction had 3 bases not matched to a gene; V was cut back by 2 bases and J by 5 bases. CDR3 protein: CASSLGQAHEQYV. The CDR3 DNA reads as TGTGCCAGCAGTTTAGGACAGGCCCACGAGCAGTACGTC.

The chain couples TRBV4-2 to TRBJ2-5; 11 bases line up with TRBD2. J lost 6 bases, V lost 1 base, and 4 bases had no gene match. The CDR3 loop spans 15 amino acids. CDR1 and CDR2 (germline): LGHNA, YNFKEQ. CDR3 loop: CASSQVAGGSKTQYF. DNA for the CDR3: TGTGCCAGCAGCCAAGTAGCGGGGGGGTCGAAGACCCAGTACTTC.

The chain recombines TRBV14 with TRBJ2-2, with a weak D call TRBD1 (6 bases). Germline CDR1 reads SGHDN; CDR2 reads FVKESK. The CDR3 extends over 15 amino acids. V was pared by 3 bases and J by 4 bases, with 12 bases between. The chain's CDR3 is CASSQGQGATGELFF. The CDR3, as DNA: TGTGCCAGCAGCCAGGGACAAGGGGCCACCGGGGAGCTGTTTTTT.

This clonotype has more than one count but fewer than ten. The CDR3 region is CASSPGSTVYGYTF. The CDR3 DNA reads as TGTGCCAGCTCACCCGGATCGACAGTATATGGCTACACCTTC. The chain employs TRBV18 and TRBJ1-2, with a weak D call TRBD1 (5 bases). CDR3 length: 14 amino acids. Trimming removed 3 bases at V and 5 bases at J, with 13 bases between. CDR1 KGHSH and CDR2 LQKENI come from the germline V gene.

This clonotype was picked up many times. The gene calls are TRBV7-2 and TRBJ2-1; 8 nucleotides align to TRBD2. In germline, CDR1 is SGHTA, CDR2 FQGNSA. V lost 5 bases and J lost 0; bases outside the gene matches: 3. This CDR3 contains 15 residues. The CDR3 loop is CASSPLAGSYNEQFF. DNA for the CDR3: TGTGCCAGCAGCCCCCTAGCGGGCTCCTACAATGAGCAGTTCTTC.

This clonotype was counted a few times. The chain uses TRBV10-3 and TRBJ2-7; D perhaps matches TRBD1 (6 bases). CDR3 length: 13 amino acids. Trimming cost V 7 bases and J 6 bases, with 16 bases left between them. Germline V lookup: CDR1 ENHRY, CDR2 SYGVKD. The CDR3 region is CAIKVEGVGEQYF. CDR3 sequence (DNA): TGTGCCATCAAAGTCGAGGGGGTTGGCGAGCAGTACTTC.

This chain links TRBV5-4 with TRBJ2-1; D remains unclear. Germline CDR1 SGHNT, CDR2 YYREEE (reference sequence). The CDR3 runs 14 residues. V lost 2 bases and J lost 8, with 14 bases in between. The CDR3 DNA follows: TGTGCCAGCAGCTTTCCTGACCAGCTCCATGAGCAGTTCTTC. Residues: CASSFPDQLHEQFF.

This clonotype has more than one count but fewer than ten. The chain links TRBV2 to TRBJ2-3; maybe TRBD1 (8 bases). Germline CDR1 SNHLY, CDR2 FYNNEI. V was cut by 4 bases and J by 4 bases, with 18 bases left in between. The CDR3 consists of 16 residues. The DNA of the CDR3 is TGTGCCAGCAGTGCGGGGGGCAGGGGGCAGGCAGATACGCAGTATTTT. Translation gives CASSAGGRGQADTQYF.

This clonotype occurred a few times. This chain joins TRBV18 and TRBJ2-7, with D perhaps matching TRBD1 (6 bases). Between the trimmed V and J ends, which lost 3 bases and 6 bases, there was a span of 12 bases. Germline CDR1 KGHSH, CDR2 LQKENI. The CDR3 runs 13 residues. The CDR3 DNA sequence: TGTGCCAGCTCACCGGGGGCGGGTGGCGAGCAGTACGTC. Its protein product is CASSPGAGGEQYV.

This clonotype was detected only a few times. The chain carries TRBV14 and TRBJ2-1; 13 nucleotides align to TRBD2. This CDR3 spans 14 amino acids. The V segment lost 4 bases and the J segment 8 bases; nucleotides outside the gene matches: 2. Germline V gives CDR1 SGHDN, CDR2 FVKESK. The CDR3 DNA is TGTGCCAGCAGCCGACTAGCGGGGGGTCATGAGCAGTTCTTC. Residues: CASSRLAGGHEQFF.

The table lists this clonotype with many counts. The chain's CDR3 is CASSKEGEQGASTDTQYF. CDR3 bases: TGTGCCAGCAGCAAAGAGGGAGAACAGGGGGCTAGCACAGATACGCAGTATTTT. The V and J genes are TRBV9 and TRBJ2-3; TRBD1 matches 9 bases. Germline CDR1 is SGDLS and CDR2 is YYNGEE. The ends lost 4 bases at V and 0 bases at J; junction bases unmatched: 12. The length of the CDR3 is 18 residues.

This chain links TRBV12-3 or TRBV12-4 with TRBJ1-1, with 7 bases lining up with TRBD1. V gave up 3 bases and J gave up 4 bases; unmatched junction bases: 11. The CDR3 has 16 residues. The CDR3 protein is CASSLGTADILTEAFF. CDR3 DNA: TGTGCCAGCAGTTTGGGGACAGCGGATATTCTCACTGAAGCTTTCTTT.

In its sample, this clonotype was seen a few times. The chain is built from TRBV7-2 and TRBJ1-2, with D hard to call. Trimming removed 3 bases from V and 3 bases from J, with 8 bases in between. Germline V gene sequence: CDR1 SGHTA, CDR2 FQGNSA. The CDR3 consists of 13 residues. The CDR3 spells CASSFGVDYGYTF. In DNA form, the CDR3 reads TGTGCCAGCAGCTTCGGGGTAGACTATGGCTACACCTTC.

Comments on this clonotype: A single base separates this from a much larger clone, so it may be a read error. This rearrangement joins TRBV6-5 to TRBJ2-2; D may correspond to TRBD1 or TRBD2 (5 bases each). The V end was cut by 3 bases, the J end by 4 bases, with 18 bases between. Germline V gene data show CDR1 as MNHEY and CDR2 as SVGAGI. The CDR3 has 17 amino acids. The CDR3 region is CASSYSSGARITGELFF. CDR3 in DNA: TGTGCCAGCAGTTATTCTTCCGGGGCTCGTATCACCGGGGAGCTGTTTTTT.

This clonotype was counted between two and nine times. This sequence joins TRBV9 and TRBJ2-5; no clear D gene. The CDR3 runs 13 residues. The germline V and J ends were trimmed by 3 bases and 6 bases, with 12 bases remaining between them. From germline, CDR1 is SGDLS and CDR2 YYNGEE. DNA for the CDR3: TGTGCCAGCAGCGAGGCAGACTCCCAGACCCAGTACTTC. Its protein product is CASSEADSQTQYF.